This record covers a single T cell receptor beta chain. The repertoire was sequenced with immunoSEQ multiplex PCR; TCRdb's copy has only in-frame clones and lacks some. The sample carries around 140,000 clones, under 90% recorded once. The length of the CDR3 is 17 residues. These data belong to a study of blood T cell repertoires in COVID-19. Study-level information: PBMCs, B-cell-depleted T cells, or T cells were the source of the cDNA or gDNA that made up the material.

Sequenced material: PBMCs or T cells enriched from blood (not recorded which). The sequence was obtained from a man aged 40-50 years with acute COVID-19. V gene TRBV21-1 combines with J gene TRBJ2-7; the D call in the table, TRBD2, was not verified against the DNA. TRBV21-1 is a listed pseudogene. The CDR3: CASSRQSLAIAPKEQYF. CDR3 coding DNA: TGTGCCAGCAGCAGGCAATCCCTAGCGATCGCTCCTAAGGAGCAGTACTTC.